This T cell receptor (beta chain) appears in the sequencing data of a study of glioma-infiltrating T cells after dendritic cell vaccination (dated by TCRdb to 2016 to 2017). With respect to the entire study: The cohort comprised approximately 15 glioblastoma patients from Phase I and II dendritic cell vaccination trials, 9 newly diagnosed and 6 with recurrent disease. Between the early 2000s and the early 2010s, patients were given autologous tumor lysate-pulsed dendritic cell vaccination. The vaccine was prepared from monocyte-derived dendritic cells that were cultured for roughly seven days with IL-4 and GM-CSF and then pulsed overnight with autologous tumor lysate. Three intradermal dendritic cell vaccine injections were administered to patients at biweekly intervals in the arm below the axilla. Deep sequencing of TCR beta CDR3 regions was used to quantify tumor-infiltrating lymphocyte content and compare tumor and blood repertoires in dendritic cell-vaccinated glioblastoma patients. TCR sequencing metrics, including TIL content and tumor-blood repertoire overlap, were correlated with survival after dendritic cell vaccination. Results the study describes overall, beyond this receptor: TCR clonality showed no direct relationship with survival, which suggests that a diverse polyclonal response may matter. After dendritic cell vaccination, a higher estimated pretreatment TIL content predicted longer time to progression and longer overall survival. The TCR overlap response model with three groups was called speculative and said to need prospective validation. The cohort was small and heterogeneous, only a few patients had full blood and tumor sets, and even fewer had initial-recurrent tumor pairs.

TCRB CDR3 regions were amplified from about 2 ug genomic DNA, or all available DNA if less, using the immunoSEQ assay. Multiplex PCR used 60 forward primers for TCR V beta segments and 13 reverse primers for J beta segments. To estimate reads per starting template, synthetic control templates were spiked into each sample at limiting dilution. Sequencing produced 87 bp reads on the Illumina HiSeq System. The authors processed their data as follows. To remove PCR and sequencing errors, closely related sequences were merged with a nearest neighbor algorithm. TCR overlap was measured as the percentage of unique tumor TCR beta sequences that were also present in the peripheral blood of the same patient. TCRdb took over this immuneACCESS table, retaining in-frame rearrangements with V and J assigned. Such tables are incomplete; in checked studies, under half of the missing clones stem from an unresolved V gene, and the remainder is unexplained. V and J calls and clone size are copied from that table; D and trimming were computed from the DNA. Present in this sample are 70,000 to 95,000 clones, about nine tenths of which were seen just once. About 2.3% of the sample belongs to the ten largest clones.

As regards this clone: This clone's antigen is unknown. Per-base quality was not reported, and no clone a single base away is much larger than it.

From its cysteine to its phenylalanine, the CDR3 spans 13 amino acids. The kept DNA is CDR3 alone, 39 bases in frame from the first base. Trimming accounts for 3 bases at V and 5 bases at J, while the number of junction bases matched to no gene is 2. Looking up the germline V gene (reference sequence) yields CDR1 GTSNPN and CDR2 SVGIG. The sample's time point, from its label and the paper: after dendritic cell vaccination, including at tumor progression/relapse. Selection of patients required sufficient residual fresh-frozen tumor tissue and over two years of available survival data. Molecular status otherwise varied across the glioblastoma patients, but none of them carried an isocitrate dehydrogenase mutation. PBMC were collected before vaccination, two weeks after the third vaccination, and at tumor progression when it occurred. The Qiagen DNeasy Blood extraction Kit was used to extract genomic DNA.

The sequencing here drew on blood, taken after dendritic cell vaccination. The chain is assembled from TRBV30 and TRBJ2-3, with 10 junctional bases fitting TRBD2. The TCR sequence derives from a human donor with glioblastoma. CDR3 reads: CAWRIAGGDTQYF. The nucleotides are TGTGCCTGGAGAATAGCGGGAGGAGATACGCAGTATTTT. The full variable domain, with segments outside the CDR3 supplied by the reference TRBV30 and TRBJ2-3 proteins, appears as SQTIHQWPATLVQPVGSPLSLECTVEGTSNPNLYWYRQAAGRGLQLLFYSVGIGQISSEVPQNLSASRPQDRQFILSSKKLLLSDSGFYLCAWRIAGGDTQYFGPGTRLTVL.